The T cell receptor beta chain under discussion was sequenced for a study of blood T cell repertoires in COVID-19. Repertoires were generated with immunoSEQ multiplex PCR, while TCRdb's copy carries only in-frame clones and drops some. The sample has over 350,000 clones, 88% seen once. In terms of age and location, participants ranged from about 18 to 95 years and lived in about 25 US areas. Assignments of participants to cohorts depended upon their own reported clinical history. Recovery meant two consecutive negative NP/OP PCR tests, professional clearance, or resolved symptoms. Sequencing was performed on PBMCs or T cells enriched from blood (not recorded which). The origin of this receptor is a woman aged 18-29 years who had recovered from COVID-19.

CDR3 residues: CAWSVGVELEAFF. The CDR3 nucleotides read TGTGCCTGGAGTGTAGGGGTGGAACTTGAAGCTTTCTTT. The rearrangement links TRBV30 to TRBJ1-1; possible D gene TRBD1, 5 bases. The length of the CDR3 is 13 residues. Trimming cost V 0 bases and J 7 bases, with 12 bases left between them. Looked up from germline, CDR1 is GTSNPN and CDR2 is SVGIG (reference sequence).